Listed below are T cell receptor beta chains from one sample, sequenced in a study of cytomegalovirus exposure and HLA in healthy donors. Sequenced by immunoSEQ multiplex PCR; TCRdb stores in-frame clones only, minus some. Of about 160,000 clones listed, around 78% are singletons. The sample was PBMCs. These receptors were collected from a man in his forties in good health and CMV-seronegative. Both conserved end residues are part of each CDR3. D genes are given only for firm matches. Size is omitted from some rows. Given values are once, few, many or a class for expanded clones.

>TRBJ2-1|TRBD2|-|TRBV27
TGTGCCAGCAGTCGGACTAGCGGGGGTAGGAATGAGCAGTTCTTC
CASSRTSGGRNEQFF
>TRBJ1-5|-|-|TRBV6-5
TGTGCCACGGAAGGGGGACCTTATAGCAATCAGCCCCAGCATTTT
CATEGGPYSNQPQHF
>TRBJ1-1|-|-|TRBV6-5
TGTGCCAGCAGTTACCACGGGGTTTTGAGGGACACTGAAGCTTTCTTT
CASSYHGVLRDTEAFF
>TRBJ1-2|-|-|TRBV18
TGTGCCAGCTCACCGTCCGTCGGTGGCTACACCTTC
CASSPSVGGYTF
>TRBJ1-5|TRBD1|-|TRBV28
TGTGCCAGCAGTTTAAAGGGACAGGGCCATCAGCCCCAGCATTTT
CASSLKGQGHQPQHF
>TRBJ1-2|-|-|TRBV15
TGTGCCACCAGCAGAGGCCCAGTAAACTATGGCTACACCTTC
CATSRGPVNYGYTF
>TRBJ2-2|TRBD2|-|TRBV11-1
TGTGCCAGCAGCATTAGCGGGAGTGGGACCGGGGAGCTGTTTTTT
CASSISGSGTGELFF
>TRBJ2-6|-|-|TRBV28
TGTGCCAGCAGTTGGGGGGTCCCCGGGGCCAACGGCCTGACTTTC
CASSWGVPGANGLTF
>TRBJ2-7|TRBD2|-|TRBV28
TGTGCCAGCAGTAGGGGGACGCGGACTAGCGGTTCCTACGAGCAGTACTTC
CASSRGTRTSGSYEQYF
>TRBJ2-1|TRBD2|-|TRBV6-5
TGTGCCAGCAGGACCCGGACTAGCGGTCCCAATGAGCAGTTCTTC
CASRTRTSGPNEQFF
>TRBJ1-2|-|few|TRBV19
TGTGCCAGTAGCCAACCCCAGGGGAACTATGGCTACACCTTC
CASSQPQGNYGYTF
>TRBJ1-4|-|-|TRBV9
TGTGCCAGCAGCGTCCGAGGGGGAACTAATGAAAAACTGTTTTTT
CASSVRGGTNEKLFF
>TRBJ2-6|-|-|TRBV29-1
TGCAGCGCGTATCCTAGCTCTGGGGCCAACGTCCTGACTTTC
CSAYPSSGANVLTF
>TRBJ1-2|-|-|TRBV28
TGTGCCAGCAGTCCCGGGGGGGCCTTTTATGGCTACACCTTC
CASSPGGAFYGYTF
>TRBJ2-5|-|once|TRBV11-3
TGTGCCAGCAGCTCGCGGGGTAAGGAGCAGTACTTC
CASSSRGKEQYF
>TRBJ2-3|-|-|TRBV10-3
TGTGCCATCAGACGGAGTTTAGTAGGAGATACGCAGTATTTT
CAIRRSLVGDTQYF
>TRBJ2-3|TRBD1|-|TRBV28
TGTGCCAGCAACACCCCAGGGGGCCCAGATACGCAGTATTTT
CASNTPGGPDTQYF
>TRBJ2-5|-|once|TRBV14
TGTGCCAGCAGCCACGGCGGGCGGACGAGCTTACCAGAGACCCAGTACTTC
CASSHGGRTSLPETQYF
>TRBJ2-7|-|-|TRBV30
TGTGCCTGGAGTGTAGGTTCCGGGGACTACGAGCAGTACTTC
CAWSVGSGDYEQYF
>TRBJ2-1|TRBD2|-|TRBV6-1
TGTGCCAGCAGCAGCGGGAGGGCTGGGGCCAATGAGCAGTTCTTC
CASSSGRAGANEQFF
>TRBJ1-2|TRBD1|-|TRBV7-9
TGTTCCAGCAGCTCTTTCGGGACAGGGGGCTATGGCTACACCTTC
CSSSSFGTGGYGYTF
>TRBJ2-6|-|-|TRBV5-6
TGTGCCAGCAGAACCCACACAGTAGCTGGGGCCAACGGCCTGACTTTC
CASRTHTVAGANGLTF
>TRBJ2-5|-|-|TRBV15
TGTGCCACCAGCAGAGTTCGCGGGGAGACCCAGTACTTC
CATSRVRGETQYF
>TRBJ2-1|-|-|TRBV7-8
TGTGCCAGCAGCGGTCCCGGGAGCAAGCAGTTCTTC
CASSGPGSKQFF
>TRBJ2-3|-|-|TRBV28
TGTGCCAGCAGGACGGGAGTGGATACGCAGTATTTT
CASRTGVDTQYF
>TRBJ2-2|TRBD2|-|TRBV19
TGTGCCAGTTTGTCTAGCGGGAGGGTGAACACCGGGGAGCTGTTTTTT
CASLSSGRVNTGELFF
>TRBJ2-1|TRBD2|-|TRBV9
TGTGCCAGCAGCGTAGAGGGACTAGCCTACAATGAGCAGTTCTTC
CASSVEGLAYNEQFF
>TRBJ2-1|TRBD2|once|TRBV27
TGTGCCAGCAGTCCGGGGACTAGCGGATTTTACTCCTACAATGAGCAGTTCTTC
CASSPGTSGFYSYNEQFF
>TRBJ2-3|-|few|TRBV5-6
TGTGCCAGCAGCTTCGTCACAGATACGCAGTATTTT
CASSFVTDTQYF
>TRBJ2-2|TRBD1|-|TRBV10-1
TGCGCCAGCGGCGACAGGGGTGGCACCGGGGAGCTGTTTTTT
CASGDRGGTGELFF
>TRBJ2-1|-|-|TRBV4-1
TGCGCCAGCAGCCAATTTTCGGTCTACAATGAGCAGTTCTTC
CASSQFSVYNEQFF
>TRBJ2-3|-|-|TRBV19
TGTGCCAGTAGTGGGCAGGGAAGCAGCCTCACAGATACGCAGTATTTT
CASSGQGSSLTDTQYF
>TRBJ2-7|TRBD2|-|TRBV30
TGTGCCTGGAGTTTTAGCGGGAGGTCCGAGCAGTACTTC
CAWSFSGRSEQYF
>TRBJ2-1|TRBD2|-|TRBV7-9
TGTGCCAGCAGACCGGCTAGCGGGGGGAACAATGAGCAGTTCTTC
CASRPASGGNNEQFF
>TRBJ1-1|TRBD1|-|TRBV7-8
TGTGCCAGCAGATCCGGGACAGGGGGTCGGAACACTGAAGCTTTCTTT
CASRSGTGGRNTEAFF
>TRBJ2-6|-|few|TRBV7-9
TGTGCCAGCAGCTTACCCCGTGGGGGGGGCGTGTCCGGGGCCAACGTCCTGACTTTC
CASSLPRGGGVSGANVLTF
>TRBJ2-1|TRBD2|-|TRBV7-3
TGTGCCAGCAGTTCTAGCGGGACCAGCTCCTACAATGAGCAGTTCTTC
CASSSSGTSSYNEQFF
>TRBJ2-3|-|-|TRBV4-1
TGCGCCAGCAGCCCGTCCCCCCCGGTTGATACGCAGTATTTT
CASSPSPPVDTQYF
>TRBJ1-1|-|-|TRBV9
TGTGCCAGCAGCGTAGCTACCCAGAACACTGAAGCTTTCTTT
CASSVATQNTEAFF